The clone carrying this T cell receptor (beta chain) was counted ten times or more. No antigen is known for it. Germline V gene sequence: CDR1 LGHNT, CDR2 FRNRAP. CDR3 length equals 16 residues. After removal of 3 bases from V and 5 bases from J, the junction contained 12 bases not matched to a gene. The data derive from a study of CD8+CD57+ T cells in acquired aplastic anemia. Looking at the study overall: Quantities of DNA derived from sorted CD4+ and CD8+ cells averaged 3.2 ug. Findings and caveats of the study: Patients and controls had in common twenty-nine CD8+ CDR3 sequences. Between the patient and control groups, CD8+ Simpson's diversity did not differ significantly.

Sequencing involved patients with CD8+CD57+ cell expansion previously shown by flow cytometry. The cohort consisted entirely of patients having severe acquired aplastic anemia. Genomic DNA provided the template from which TCR beta VDJ and CDR3 profiles were obtained. TCRdb reprocessed the reads via MiXCR and lists one record per CDR3 protein. The sample has roughly 160,000 distinct CDR3 sequences, 71% seen once. The chain combines TRBV12-5 with TRBJ2-7; 8 positions match TRBD2. Specimen: sorted CD4+, CD8+, or CD8+CD57+ T cells (not recorded which) from PBMCs. This receptor was obtained from a human donor with aplastic anemia. In nucleotides, the CDR3 is TGTGCTAGTGGTTTAATTATAGCGGGAACGGAGGACGAGCAGTACTTC. Translated: CASGLIIAGTEDEQYF.